The rows below give T cell receptor beta chains drawn from one sample of a study of post-analysis software for immune sequencing data. TCRdb re-derived calls from the PCR reads in MiXCR, one entry per CDR3 protein. This table holds roughly 150,000 distinct CDR3 sequences, about 34% found once. The specimen was blood, collected after autologous hematopoietic stem cell transplantation. Receptors were obtained from a girl aged 5-17 years with multiple sclerosis. The CDR3 runs from the conserved cysteine through the conserved F or W. Fields, in order: clone size, D gene, J gene, V gene, CDR3 DNA, CDR3 protein. D genes are given only for firm matches. Not every row has a clone size; where given, it reads once, few, many or a size class.

clone size: -; D gene: TRBD2; J gene: TRBJ2-1; V gene: TRBV20-1; CDR3 DNA: TGCAGTGCAGAACTAGCGGGAGAAGGGGATGAGCAGTTCTTC; CDR3 protein: CSAELAGEGDEQFF
clone size: -; D gene: -; J gene: TRBJ1-1; V gene: TRBV12-3/TRBV12-4; CDR3 DNA: TGTGCCAGCAGTTTATTGCCCGACACTGAAGCTTTCTTT; CDR3 protein: CASSLLPDTEAFF
clone size: few; D gene: -; J gene: TRBJ2-7; V gene: TRBV6-5; CDR3 DNA: TGTGCCAGCAAAACGGACAGCTGCGAGCAGTACTTC; CDR3 protein: CASKTDSCEQYF
clone size: -; D gene: -; J gene: TRBJ1-2; V gene: TRBV6-6; CDR3 DNA: TGTGCCACCCAGGAGGACTCCCTGGATGGCTACACCTTC; CDR3 protein: CATQEDSLDGYTF
clone size: -; D gene: TRBD2; J gene: TRBJ2-2; V gene: TRBV20-1; CDR3 DNA: TGCAGTGCCCAAAACCCTAGCGCGGGGGACACCGGGGAGCTGTTTTTT; CDR3 protein: CSAQNPSAGDTGELFF
clone size: -; D gene: -; J gene: TRBJ2-3; V gene: TRBV19; CDR3 DNA: TGTGCCAGTACTTCCCCCGGCAACACAGATACGCAGTATTTT; CDR3 protein: CASTSPGNTDTQYF
clone size: -; D gene: -; J gene: TRBJ2-7; V gene: TRBV28; CDR3 DNA: TGTGCCAGCAGTCTGGGACCCGACAGAACCTACGAGCAGTACTTC; CDR3 protein: CASSLGPDRTYEQYF
clone size: -; D gene: TRBD2; J gene: TRBJ2-7; V gene: TRBV3-1; CDR3 DNA: TGTGCCAGCAGCCTCTCTAGCGGGAAGTCCTACGAGCAGTACTTC; CDR3 protein: CASSLSSGKSYEQYF
clone size: once; D gene: TRBD2; J gene: TRBJ2-1; V gene: TRBV5-5; CDR3 DNA: TGTGCCAGCAGCTTCGGTAGCGGGAGAGGTGAGCAGTTCTTC; CDR3 protein: CASSFGSGRGEQFF
clone size: few; D gene: -; J gene: TRBJ2-7; V gene: TRBV9; CDR3 DNA: TGTGCCAGCAGCTTAGGGGGAGGAGACGAGCAGTACTTC; CDR3 protein: CASSLGGGDEQYF
clone size: -; D gene: TRBD1; J gene: TRBJ2-1; V gene: TRBV28; CDR3 DNA: TGTGCCAGCAGTTCTACTACAGGGGGCTCGAATGAGCAGTTCTTC; CDR3 protein: CASSSTTGGSNEQFF
clone size: many; D gene: TRBD2; J gene: TRBJ2-1; V gene: TRBV6-2/TRBV6-3; CDR3 DNA: TGTGCCAGCAGCTCCATAGCGGGGGCCCACAATGAGCAGTTCTTC; CDR3 protein: CASSSIAGAHNEQFF
clone size: -; D gene: -; J gene: TRBJ2-7; V gene: TRBV29-1; CDR3 DNA: TGCAGCGTTGAATTGGGGACCTTGCCACACTACGAGCAGTACTTC; CDR3 protein: CSVELGTLPHYEQYF
clone size: -; D gene: -; J gene: TRBJ1-6; V gene: TRBV20-1; CDR3 DNA: TGCAGTGCTAGACAGGGGAATTCACCCCTCCACTTT; CDR3 protein: CSARQGNSPLHF
clone size: -; D gene: TRBD1; J gene: TRBJ2-3; V gene: TRBV7-2; CDR3 DNA: TGTGCCAGCAGCCTAGGGGGACAGCTCGTCGATACGCAGTATTTT; CDR3 protein: CASSLGGQLVDTQYF
clone size: -; D gene: TRBD2; J gene: TRBJ2-3; V gene: TRBV20-1; CDR3 DNA: TGCAGTGCTAGAGTTCTAGCGGGAGACCTAGATACGCAGTATTTT; CDR3 protein: CSARVLAGDLDTQYF
clone size: -; D gene: TRBD2; J gene: TRBJ2-1; V gene: TRBV6-5; CDR3 DNA: TGTGCCAGCAGCCGCGACTCCTGGCGGGAGGGCAATGAGCAGTTCTTC; CDR3 protein: CASSRDSWREGNEQFF
clone size: -; D gene: TRBD2; J gene: TRBJ2-1; V gene: TRBV6-6; CDR3 DNA: TGTGCCAGCAGCGGGACTAGCCTTCAGGAGCAGTTCTTC; CDR3 protein: CASSGTSLQEQFF
clone size: -; D gene: TRBD1; J gene: TRBJ2-5; V gene: TRBV6-2/TRBV6-3; CDR3 DNA: TGTGCCAGCAGTTGGGGGACAGGGGTGTCAGAGACCCAGTACTTC; CDR3 protein: CASSWGTGVSETQYF
clone size: -; D gene: -; J gene: TRBJ1-5; V gene: TRBV12-3/TRBV12-4; CDR3 DNA: TGTGCCAGCAGTTTAGATGGGGCCAATCAGCCCCAGCATTTT; CDR3 protein: CASSLDGANQPQHF
clone size: few; D gene: -; J gene: TRBJ2-7; V gene: TRBV25-1; CDR3 DNA: TGTGCCAGCAGTGCCTTCTCCTACGAGCAGTACTTC; CDR3 protein: CASSAFSYEQYF
clone size: few; D gene: -; J gene: TRBJ2-3; V gene: TRBV11-2; CDR3 DNA: TGTGCCAGCAGCTACCGGGGGCAGAAAACAGATACGCAGTATTTT; CDR3 protein: CASSYRGQKTDTQYF
clone size: -; D gene: TRBD2; J gene: TRBJ2-3; V gene: TRBV6-2/TRBV6-3; CDR3 DNA: TGTGCCAGCAAGAAAGGGACTAGCTCTCGCACAGATACGCAGTATTTT; CDR3 protein: CASKKGTSSRTDTQYF
clone size: -; D gene: -; J gene: TRBJ2-1; V gene: TRBV5-4; CDR3 DNA: TGTGCCAGCAGCCCCGACAGGAACTCCTACAATGAGCAGTTCTTC; CDR3 protein: CASSPDRNSYNEQFF
clone size: -; D gene: TRBD2; J gene: TRBJ2-3; V gene: TRBV20-1; CDR3 DNA: TGCAGTGCTCGACCACTAGCGGGAGGGAGCACAGATACGCAGTATTTT; CDR3 protein: CSARPLAGGSTDTQYF
clone size: many; D gene: TRBD1; J gene: TRBJ1-5; V gene: TRBV7-8; CDR3 DNA: TGTGCCAGCAGCATCGGACAGGGGGCGAATCAGCCCCAGCATTTT; CDR3 protein: CASSIGQGANQPQHF
clone size: many; D gene: -; J gene: TRBJ2-5; V gene: TRBV29-1; CDR3 DNA: TGCAGCGCCCTCGGACTGGGCCAAGAGACCCAGTACTTC; CDR3 protein: CSALGLGQETQYF
clone size: many; D gene: -; J gene: TRBJ1-1; V gene: TRBV12-3/TRBV12-4; CDR3 DNA: TGTGCCAGCAGCCGAACAGGAGAAGCTTTCTTT; CDR3 protein: CASSRTGEAFF
clone size: -; D gene: TRBD2; J gene: TRBJ2-5; V gene: TRBV5-6; CDR3 DNA: TGTGCCAGCAGCGCAGAACTAGCGGGAGGGGCCGAGACCCAGTACTTC; CDR3 protein: CASSAELAGGAETQYF
clone size: -; D gene: -; J gene: TRBJ1-1; V gene: TRBV7-9; CDR3 DNA: TGTGCCAGCAGCTTAGCAGTGGGGGCAGCTGAAGCTTTCTTT; CDR3 protein: CASSLAVGAAEAFF
clone size: -; D gene: TRBD1; J gene: TRBJ2-7; V gene: TRBV5-6; CDR3 DNA: TGTGCCAGCAGCTTGAGGGGGACAGGACCCTACGAGCAGTACTTC; CDR3 protein: CASSLRGTGPYEQYF
clone size: -; D gene: -; J gene: TRBJ2-7; V gene: TRBV11-2; CDR3 DNA: TGTGCCAGCAGCAGGACGTCGACAGCCTACGAGCAGTACTTC; CDR3 protein: CASSRTSTAYEQYF
clone size: -; D gene: -; J gene: TRBJ1-6; V gene: TRBV12-3/TRBV12-4; CDR3 DNA: TGTGCCAGCAGTTTAAAAGCGAATTCACCCCTCCACTTT; CDR3 protein: CASSLKANSPLHF
clone size: -; D gene: TRBD1; J gene: TRBJ1-6; V gene: TRBV27; CDR3 DNA: TGTGCCAGCAGTTTGGGCCAGGGGGGGTCACCCCTCCACTTT; CDR3 protein: CASSLGQGGSPLHF
clone size: -; D gene: -; J gene: TRBJ1-1; V gene: TRBV29-1; CDR3 DNA: TGCAGCGTTGAAGCCCGGGTGGAGAACACTGAAGCTTTCTTT; CDR3 protein: CSVEARVENTEAFF
clone size: many; D gene: -; J gene: TRBJ1-5; V gene: TRBV7-6; CDR3 DNA: TGTGCCAGCAGCTTAGGGAGCGATCAGCCCCAGCATTTT; CDR3 protein: CASSLGSDQPQHF
clone size: -; D gene: -; J gene: TRBJ2-1; V gene: TRBV25-1; CDR3 DNA: TGTGTCAGCAGTGATCGGGCTAATGGGCAGTTTTTC; CDR3 protein: CVSSDRANGQFF
clone size: few; D gene: -; J gene: TRBJ1-1; V gene: TRBV15; CDR3 DNA: TGTGCCACCAGCAGAGTAGAGAACAGGGTAGCCGCTTTCTTT; CDR3 protein: CATSRVENRVAAFF
clone size: many; D gene: -; J gene: TRBJ2-5; V gene: TRBV20-1; CDR3 DNA: TGCAGTGCTAGAGCCTCAGGGGGGGAGACCCAGTACTTC; CDR3 protein: CSARASGGETQYF
clone size: -; D gene: -; J gene: TRBJ1-2; V gene: TRBV20-1; CDR3 DNA: TGCAGTGCTATCGGGACAAAATATGGCTACACCTTC; CDR3 protein: CSAIGTKYGYTF
clone size: -; D gene: TRBD2; J gene: TRBJ2-5; V gene: TRBV5-1; CDR3 DNA: TGCGCCAGCAGCTTAGCGGGGAAAACCCAAGAGACCCAGTACTTC; CDR3 protein: CASSLAGKTQETQYF
clone size: many; D gene: TRBD1; J gene: TRBJ2-5; V gene: TRBV29-1; CDR3 DNA: TGCAGCGGTCGGGACAGAATACAAGAGACCCAGTACTTC; CDR3 protein: CSGRDRIQETQYF
clone size: -; D gene: -; J gene: TRBJ2-1; V gene: TRBV3-1; CDR3 DNA: TGTGCCAGCAGCCAAGCGAGGAGGGACAATGAGCAGTTCTTC; CDR3 protein: CASSQARRDNEQFF
clone size: once; D gene: TRBD2; J gene: TRBJ2-5; V gene: TRBV20-1; CDR3 DNA: TGCAGTGCTAGTAGTCCTAGCGGCATGCAAGAGACCCAGTACTTC; CDR3 protein: CSASSPSGMQETQYF
clone size: -; D gene: -; J gene: TRBJ2-7; V gene: TRBV20-1; CDR3 DNA: TGCAGTGCTAGGGACGCGAACTACGAGCAGTACTTC; CDR3 protein: CSARDANYEQYF
clone size: many; D gene: -; J gene: TRBJ2-7; V gene: TRBV7-2; CDR3 DNA: TGTGCCAGCAGCTTGGGACACCTCATCCTCGAGCAGTACTTC; CDR3 protein: CASSLGHLILEQYF
clone size: -; D gene: TRBD2; J gene: TRBJ2-7; V gene: TRBV20-1; CDR3 DNA: TGCAGTGCCCAAAGAGGGCTAGCGGGAGACCTCGAGCAGTACTTC; CDR3 protein: CSAQRGLAGDLEQYF